Described below is a single T cell receptor beta chain sequence and its context. The antigen remains undetermined. In germline, CDR1 is SGHTA, CDR2 FQGNSA. The CDR3 is 15 residues long. With 5 bases clipped from V and 2 bases from J, the junction kept 4 bases outside the gene matches. The data belong to a study of Ad26.COV2.S vaccination and SARS-CoV-2 variants. Study-wide background: Donor allocation was to the COV1001 Ad26.COV2.S trial arm. Intramuscularly, Ad26.COV2.S was given either once or twice, 56 days apart.

Study-wide points: Recipients given vaccine exceeded placebo recipients in spike-specific TCR breadth.

The sample's treatment: 19 received Ad26.COV2.S at low or high dose, single or two shots; about 5 received placebo; per-sample allocation not given. After the first vaccine or placebo injection, samples were drawn on day 63. Donation was by an adult aged 18-55 years who was in Boston. Repertoires were generated with immunoSEQ multiplex PCR, while TCRdb's copy carries only in-frame clones and drops some. The sample consists of 350,000 to 500,000 clones, around 89% of them appearing once. This rearrangement joins TRBV7-2 to TRBJ2-1; 9 bases align to TRBD2. Source: peripheral blood, taken in a trial of Ad26.COV2.S vaccine versus placebo. This TCR came from a person aged 18-65 years who received the Ad26.COV2.S COVID-19 vaccine or a placebo. This CDR3 is CASSPSGVTYNEQFF. CDR3 DNA: TGTGCCAGCAGCCCTAGCGGGGTGACCTACAATGAGCAGTTCTTC.